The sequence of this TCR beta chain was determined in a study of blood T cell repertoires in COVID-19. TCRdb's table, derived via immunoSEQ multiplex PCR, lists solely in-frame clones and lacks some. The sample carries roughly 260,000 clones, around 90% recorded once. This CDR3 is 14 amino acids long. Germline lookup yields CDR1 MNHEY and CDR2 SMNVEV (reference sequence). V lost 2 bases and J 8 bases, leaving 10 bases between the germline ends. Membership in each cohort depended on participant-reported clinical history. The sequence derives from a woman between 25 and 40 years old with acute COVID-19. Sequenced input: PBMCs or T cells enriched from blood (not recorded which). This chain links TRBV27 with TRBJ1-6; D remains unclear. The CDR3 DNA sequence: TGTGCCAGCAGTTTACAGGCTCTCTATTCACCCCTCCACTTT. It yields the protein CASSLQALYSPLHF.